Below are 11 T cell receptor beta chains sequenced from a single sample in a study of blood T cell repertoires in COVID-19. Here immunoSEQ multiplex PCR was the method, and the copy in TCRdb shows in-frame clones only, minus some. The sample includes about 59,000 clones, 80% to 85% of them seen just once. The sample was peripheral blood. These TCRs come from a woman over 75 with active or convalescent COVID-19.

The CDR3: CASSQDPAVLTGELFF. As DNA, the CDR3 is TGCGCCAGCAGCCAAGATCCAGCGGTTCTCACCGGGGAGCTGTTTTTT. The chain employs TRBV4-1 and TRBJ2-2, with D tentatively TRBD2 (5 bases). CDR3 size: 16 residues. V was trimmed by 0 bases and J by 4 bases, leaving 12 bases between them. Germline assignment: CDR1 MGHRA and CDR2 YSYEKL.

The V gene is TRBV29-1, the J gene TRBJ1-4; 7 bases fit TRBD1. Germline assignment: CDR1 SQVTM and CDR2 ANQGSEA. The CDR3 totals 13 residues. The junction had 6 bases not matched to a gene; V was cut back by 7 bases and J by 4 bases. CDR3: CSGRDSLNEKLFF. The CDR3 bases are TGCAGCGGCCGGGACAGCCTTAATGAAAAACTGTTTTTT. Complete variable domain (other parts from reference TRBV29-1 and TRBJ1-4): SAVISQKPSRDICQRGTSLTIQCQVDSQVTMMFWYRQQPGQSLTLIATANQGSEATYESGFVIDKFPISRPNLTFSTLTVSNMSPEDSSIYLCSGRDSLNEKLFFGSGTQLSVL.

This chain joins TRBV10-3 and TRBJ2-5, with a possible D match to TRBD1 (6 bases). In germline, CDR1 is ENHRY, CDR2 SYGVKD. CDR3 length: 12 amino acids. Trimming stripped 10 bases from V and 5 bases from J, with 14 bases between. CDR3 coding DNA: TGTGCCAGCCAGGGGTTGGAGGAGACCCAGTACTTC. Translated, it gives CASQGLEETQYF.

This clone was recorded once. The chain uses TRBV19 and TRBJ1-1; maybe TRBD1 (5 bases). V was pared by 2 bases and J by 1 base, with 14 bases between. CDR3 length: 16 amino acids. Germline V gene sequence: CDR1 LNHDA, CDR2 SQIVND (reference sequence). The CDR3 reads CASSIYGGGGNTEAFF. CDR3 sequence (DNA): TGTGCCAGTAGTATATATGGGGGGGGTGGGAACACTGAAGCTTTCTTT.

V gene TRBV9 combines with J gene TRBJ2-5; 9 bases line up with TRBD2. V lost 3 bases to trimming and J lost 2 bases; unmatched junction nucleotides: 8. From germline, CDR1 is SGDLS and CDR2 YYNGEE. CDR3 size: 16 residues. CDR3: CASSALLTSGQETQYF. CDR3 DNA: TGTGCCAGCAGCGCCCTTTTGACTAGCGGACAAGAGACCCAGTACTTC.

The V gene is TRBV5-1, the J gene TRBJ1-2, with D possibly being TRBD1 (5 bases). Trimming pared 5 bases from V and 4 bases from J, leaving 12 bases between. The CDR3 is made up of 13 amino acids. Germline CDR1 is SGHRS and CDR2 is YFSETQ. The CDR3 here is CASREGALYGYTF. The CDR3 nucleotides are TGCGCCAGCAGGGAAGGGGCCCTCTATGGCTACACCTTC.

The chain uses TRBV7-2 and TRBJ1-5; D may be TRBD1 (6 bases). This CDR3 is built from 15 residues. Between the trimmed V and J ends, which lost 1 base and 7 bases, there was a span of 14 bases. Germline V gene sequence: CDR1 SGHTA, CDR2 FQGNSA. In nucleotides, the CDR3 is TGTGCCAGCAGCTTAGATACAGGGCTGGGGCAGCCCCAGCATTTT. Amino acids: CASSLDTGLGQPQHF. Looking up the rest from reference TRBV7-2 and TRBJ1-5 gives the full variable domain: GAGVSQSPSNKVTEKGKDVELRCDPISGHTALYWYRQSLGQGLEFLIYFQGNSAPDKSGLPSDRFSAERTGGSVSTLTIQRTQQEDSAVYLCASSLDTGLGQPQHFGDGTRLSIL.

The chain recombines TRBV6-2 or TRBV6-3 with TRBJ1-1; the D gene is possibly TRBD1 (6 bases). V shed 2 bases and J shed 3 bases, with 10 bases lying between them. The CDR3 contains 14 residues. Germline CDR1 and CDR2: MNHEY and SVGEGT. CDR3 sequence: CASSYATGHTEAFF. The CDR3, as DNA: TGTGCCAGCAGTTACGCGACAGGTCACACTGAAGCTTTCTTT.

CDR3 amino acids: CASSLEGADTQYF. In DNA, the CDR3 is TGCGCCAGCAGCTTGGAGGGGGCCGATACGCAGTATTTT. The V call is TRBV5-1, the J call TRBJ2-3; 7 bases map to TRBD1. From germline, CDR1 is SGHRS and CDR2 YFSETQ. Trimming at V came to 0 bases and at J to 6 bases, leaving 1 base not matched to a gene. This CDR3 has 13 amino acids.

The chain uses TRBV2 and TRBJ2-5, with D unclear. Germline loops: CDR1 SNHLY, CDR2 FYNNEI. This CDR3 contains 13 residues. Deletions cut 9 bases from V and 1 base from J, with 12 bases between. The CDR3 sequence is CASTVEAQETQYF. The CDR3 nucleotides read TGTGCCAGTACTGTAGAGGCCCAAGAGACCCAGTACTTC.

The V gene is TRBV27, the J gene TRBJ2-7, with a tentative D call TRBD1 (5 bases). Germline-derived CDR1 and CDR2 are MNHEY and SMNVEV (reference sequence). V was shortened by 5 bases and J by 4 bases, with 15 bases between the two germline ends. The CDR3 consists of 14 residues. The chain's CDR3 is CASSLKWQGYEQYF. In DNA form, the CDR3 reads TGTGCCAGCAGTCTAAAGTGGCAGGGATACGAGCAGTACTTC.